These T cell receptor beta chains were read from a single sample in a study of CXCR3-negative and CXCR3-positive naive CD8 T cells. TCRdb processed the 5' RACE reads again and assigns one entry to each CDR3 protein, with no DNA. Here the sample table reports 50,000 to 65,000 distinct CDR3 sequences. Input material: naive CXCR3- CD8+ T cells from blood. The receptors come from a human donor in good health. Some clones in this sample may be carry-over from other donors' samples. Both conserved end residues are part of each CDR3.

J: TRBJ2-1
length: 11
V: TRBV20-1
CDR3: CSAGGGAEQFF

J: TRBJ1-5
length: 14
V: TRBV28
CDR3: CASSRRASNQPQHF

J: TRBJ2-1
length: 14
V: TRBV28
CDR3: CASSPLSGTRDRFF

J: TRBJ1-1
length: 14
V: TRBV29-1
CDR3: CSVGGSVVNTEAFF

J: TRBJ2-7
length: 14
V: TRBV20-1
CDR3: CSARSPTVDYEQYF

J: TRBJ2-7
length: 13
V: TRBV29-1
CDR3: CSVETGSSYEQYF

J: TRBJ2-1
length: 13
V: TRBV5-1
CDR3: CASRDRGANEQFF

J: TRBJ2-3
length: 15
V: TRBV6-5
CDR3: CASHERGGRTDTQYF

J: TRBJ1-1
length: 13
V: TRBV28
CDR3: CASTPWGSAEAFF

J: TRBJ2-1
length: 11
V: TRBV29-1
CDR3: CSAEKGNEQFF

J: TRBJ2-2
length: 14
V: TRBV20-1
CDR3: CSARDAPVSGELFF

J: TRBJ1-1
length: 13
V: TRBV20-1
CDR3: CSARGDREYEAFF

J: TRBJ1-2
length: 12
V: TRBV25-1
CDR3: CASNGDHYGYTF